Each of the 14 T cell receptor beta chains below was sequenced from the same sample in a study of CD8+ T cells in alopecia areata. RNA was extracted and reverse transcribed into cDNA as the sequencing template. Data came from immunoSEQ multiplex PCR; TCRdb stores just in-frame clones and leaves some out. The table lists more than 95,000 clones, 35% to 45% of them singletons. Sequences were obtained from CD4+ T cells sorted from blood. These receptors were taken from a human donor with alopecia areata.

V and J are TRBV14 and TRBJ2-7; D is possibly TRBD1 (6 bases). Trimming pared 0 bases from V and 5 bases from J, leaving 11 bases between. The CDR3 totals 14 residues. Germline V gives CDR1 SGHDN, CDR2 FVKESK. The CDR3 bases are TGTGCCAGCAGCCAAGAATTACGACAGGACGAGCAGTACTTC. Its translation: CASSQELRQDEQYF. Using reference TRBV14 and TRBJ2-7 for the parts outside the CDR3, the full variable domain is EAGVTQFPSHSVIEKGQTVTLRCDPISGHDNLYWYRRVMGKEIKFLLHFVKESKQDESGMPNNRFLAERTGGTYSTLKVQPAELEDSGVYFCASSQELRQDEQYFGPGTRLTVT.

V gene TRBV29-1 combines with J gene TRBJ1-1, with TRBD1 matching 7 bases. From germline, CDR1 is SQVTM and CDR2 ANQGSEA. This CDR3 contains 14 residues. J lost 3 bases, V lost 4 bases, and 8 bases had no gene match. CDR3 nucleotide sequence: TGCAGCGTTGGCTCGGACAGGAGCCACACTGAAGCTTTCTTT. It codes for CSVGSDRSHTEAFF.

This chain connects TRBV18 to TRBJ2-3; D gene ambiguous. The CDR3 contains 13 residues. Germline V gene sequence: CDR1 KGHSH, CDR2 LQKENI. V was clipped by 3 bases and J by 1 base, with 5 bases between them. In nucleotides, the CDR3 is TGTGCCAGCTCACCCAGACGCACAGATACGCAGTATTTT. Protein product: CASSPRRTDTQYF.

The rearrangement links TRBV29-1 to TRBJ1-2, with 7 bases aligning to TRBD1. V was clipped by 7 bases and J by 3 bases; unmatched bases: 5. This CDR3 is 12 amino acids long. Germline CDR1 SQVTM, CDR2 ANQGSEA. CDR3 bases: TGCAGCGGACTTACAGGGGACTATGGCTACACCTTC. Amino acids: CSGLTGDYGYTF.

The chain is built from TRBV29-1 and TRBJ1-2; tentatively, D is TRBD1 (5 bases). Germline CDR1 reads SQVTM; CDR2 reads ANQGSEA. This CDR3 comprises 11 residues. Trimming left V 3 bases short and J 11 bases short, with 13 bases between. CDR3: CSVDVGVGYTF. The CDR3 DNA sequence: TGCAGCGTTGATGTGGGGGTCGGGTACACCTTC.

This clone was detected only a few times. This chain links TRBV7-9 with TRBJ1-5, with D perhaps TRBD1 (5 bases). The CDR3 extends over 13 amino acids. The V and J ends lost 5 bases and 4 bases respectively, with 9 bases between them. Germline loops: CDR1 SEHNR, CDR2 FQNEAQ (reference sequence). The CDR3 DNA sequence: TGTGCCAGCAGCGGCTCAGGGAATCAGCCCCAGCATTTT. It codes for CASSGSGNQPQHF.

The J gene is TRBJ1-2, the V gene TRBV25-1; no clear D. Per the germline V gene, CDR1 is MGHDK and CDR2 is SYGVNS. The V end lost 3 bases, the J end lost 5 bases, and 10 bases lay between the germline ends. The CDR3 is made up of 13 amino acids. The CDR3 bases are TGTGCCAGCAGTGAGGGCCAGCTTTATGGCTACACCTTC. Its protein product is CASSEGQLYGYTF.

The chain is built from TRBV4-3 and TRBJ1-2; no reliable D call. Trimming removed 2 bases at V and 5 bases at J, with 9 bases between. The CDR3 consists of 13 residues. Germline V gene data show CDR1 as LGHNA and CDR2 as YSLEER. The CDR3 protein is CASSQNPLYGYTF. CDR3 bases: TGCGCCAGCAGCCAAAATCCCCTTTATGGCTACACCTTC.

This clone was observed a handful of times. The CDR3 region is CASSNKTANYGYTF. CDR3 nucleotides: TGTGCCAGCAGCAATAAGACAGCTAACTATGGCTACACCTTC. The chain couples TRBV11-2 to TRBJ1-2; maybe TRBD1 (5 bases). In germline, CDR1 is SGHAT, CDR2 FQNNGV. Trimming left V 5 bases short and J 0 bases short, with 10 bases between. The CDR3 spans 14 residues.

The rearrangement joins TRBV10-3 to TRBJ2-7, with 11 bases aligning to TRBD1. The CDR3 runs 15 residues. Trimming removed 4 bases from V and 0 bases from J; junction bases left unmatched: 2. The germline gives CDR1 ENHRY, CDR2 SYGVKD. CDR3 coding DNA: TGTGCCATCAGTGTAGGGACAGGGGGCTCCTACGAGCAGTACTTC. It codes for CAISVGTGGSYEQYF.

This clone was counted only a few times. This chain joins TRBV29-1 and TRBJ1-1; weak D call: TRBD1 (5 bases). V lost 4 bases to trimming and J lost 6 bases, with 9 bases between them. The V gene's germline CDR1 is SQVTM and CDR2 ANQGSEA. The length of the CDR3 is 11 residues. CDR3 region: CSVGGAPEAFF. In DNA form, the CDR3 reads TGCAGCGTTGGAGGGGCCCCTGAAGCTTTCTTT.

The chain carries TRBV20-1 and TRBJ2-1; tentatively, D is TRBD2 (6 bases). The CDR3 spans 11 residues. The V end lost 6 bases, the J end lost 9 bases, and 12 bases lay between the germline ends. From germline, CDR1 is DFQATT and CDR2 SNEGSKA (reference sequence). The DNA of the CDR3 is TGCAGTGCGGCGGGGCAAGTTGAGCAGTTCTTC. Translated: CSAAGQVEQFF.

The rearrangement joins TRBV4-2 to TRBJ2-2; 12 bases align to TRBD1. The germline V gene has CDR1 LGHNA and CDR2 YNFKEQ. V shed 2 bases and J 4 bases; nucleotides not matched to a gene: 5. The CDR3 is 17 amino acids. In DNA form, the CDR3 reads TGTGCCAGCAGCCAATACGGGACAGGGGGCCGCACCGGGGAGCTGTTTTTT. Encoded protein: CASSQYGTGGRTGELFF.

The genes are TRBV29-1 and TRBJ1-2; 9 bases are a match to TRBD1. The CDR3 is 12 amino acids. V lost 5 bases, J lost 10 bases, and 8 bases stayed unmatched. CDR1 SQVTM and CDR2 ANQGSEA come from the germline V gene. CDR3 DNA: TGCAGCGTTCCGGGACAGGGATTCGACTACACCTTC. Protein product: CSVPGQGFDYTF. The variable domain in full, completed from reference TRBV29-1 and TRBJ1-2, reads SAVISQKPSRDICQRGTSLTIQCQVDSQVTMMFWYRQQPGQSLTLIATANQGSEATYESGFVIDKFPISRPNLTFSTLTVSNMSPEDSSIYLCSVPGQGFDYTFGSGTRLTVV.